These 13 T cell receptor beta chains came from one sample sequenced in a study of shared clonotypes between healthy human individuals. Naive CD8 cells lacked CD45RO and underwent positive selection for CCR7, leaving out terminally differentiated effector memory CD45RA+ cells. Only in-frame clones appear in the TCRdb table, and some are missing; sequencing was by immunoSEQ multiplex PCR. The sample lists roughly 890,000 clones, 90% to 95% seen once, with less than 25% in the top ten. The sequenced sample consisted of naive CD8+ T cells sorted from blood. These receptors were taken from a man in his thirties or forties in good health.

Of note for this clone: Other DNA sequences in the sample encode the same CDR3. The chain uses TRBV27 and TRBJ2-3; tentatively, D is TRBD1 or TRBD2 (5 bases each). Deletions cut 2 bases from V and 0 bases from J, with 9 bases between. Germline V gene lookup returns CDR1 MNHEY and CDR2 SMNVEV (reference sequence). The CDR3 contains 15 residues. CDR3 DNA: TGTGCCAGCAGTTTAGGGGCGGGTAGCACAGATACGCAGTATTTT. This encodes CASSLGAGSTDTQYF.

V usage is TRBV6-6 and J usage is TRBJ1-4, with 7 nucleotides matching TRBD1. This CDR3 comprises 15 residues. CDR1 is MNHNY, CDR2 SVGAGI, per germline (reference sequence). V gave up 5 bases and J gave up 3 bases; unmatched junction bases: 6. DNA for the CDR3: TGTGCCAGCAGTCGTGGACAGGTCTCTAATGAAAAACTGTTTTTT. Its translation is CASSRGQVSNEKLFF.

The sample holds one count of this clone. The V call is TRBV9, the J call TRBJ1-2; TRBD1 agrees at 7 bases. CDR3 size: 13 residues. The J segment lost 5 bases and the V segment lost 8 bases, leaving 9 bases of the junction unmatched. In germline, CDR1 is SGDLS, CDR2 YYNGEE. This CDR3 reads CASGRTGKYGYTF. The CDR3 DNA reads TGTGCCAGTGGCCGGACAGGCAAATATGGCTACACCTTC.

The rearrangement uses TRBV7-9 and TRBJ2-7; 8 nucleotides line up with TRBD1. CDR3 length equals 13 residues. The V and J ends lost 5 bases and 3 bases, in that order; junction bases with no gene match: 3. The germline V gene encodes CDR1 SEHNR and CDR2 FQNEAQ (reference sequence). CDR3 amino acids: CASSPGGRYEQYF. DNA of the CDR3: TGTGCCAGCAGCCCAGGGGGCCGCTACGAGCAGTACTTC.

This sequence joins TRBV13 and TRBJ2-7; D call uncertain. The CDR3 length is 14 residues. V lost 0 bases, J lost 2 bases, and 8 bases lay in between. Germline assignment: CDR1 PRHDT and CDR2 FYEKMQ (reference sequence). Written as DNA, the CDR3 is TGTGCCAGCAGCTTAGGTTATGGGACCTACGAGCAGTACTTC. Protein product: CASSLGYGTYEQYF.

This chain links TRBV5-1 with TRBJ2-7; TRBD2 matches at 7 bases. The length of the CDR3 is 14 residues. J was trimmed by 3 bases and V by 3 bases; bases with no gene match: 6. In germline, CDR1 is SGHRS, CDR2 YFSETQ. CDR3 in DNA: TGCGCCAGCAGCTGGGGAGCGGGATTCTACGAGCAGTACTTC. This encodes CASSWGAGFYEQYF.

The V gene is TRBV7-9, the J gene TRBJ2-3; 9 nucleotides agree with TRBD2. Germline CDR1 is SEHNR and CDR2 is FQNEAQ (reference sequence). The CDR3 runs to 13 residues. V shed 10 bases, J shed 6 bases, and the junction held 8 bases outside the gene matches. CDR3 nucleotides: TGTGCCATTAGGGGACTAGCAGGGGATACGCAGTATTTT. Translation: CAIRGLAGDTQYF.

The chain combines TRBV25-1 with TRBJ2-1; 7 bases line up with TRBD2. Per germline, CDR1 MGHDK and CDR2 SYGVNS. The V segment lost 2 bases and the J segment 5 bases; nucleotides outside the gene matches: 6. CDR3 length: 15 amino acids. The CDR3 DNA follows: TGTGCCAGCAGTGAAATAGGGGCGGGAGACAATGAGCAGTTCTTC. Residues: CASSEIGAGDNEQFF.

The chain joins TRBV5-6 to TRBJ1-1, with D unresolved. This CDR3 is 12 amino acids long. In germline, CDR1 is SGHDT, CDR2 YYEEEE. V dropped 1 base and J dropped 6 bases, with 7 bases sitting between them. The CDR3 sequence is CASSLQVSEAFF. The CDR3, as DNA: TGTGCCAGCAGCTTGCAAGTTTCTGAAGCTTTCTTT.

The rearrangement joins TRBV19 to TRBJ1-1; D might be TRBD1 (6 bases). The CDR3 runs 14 residues. The V and J ends lost 4 bases and 1 base respectively, with 10 bases between them. Germline V gives CDR1 LNHDA, CDR2 SQIVND (reference sequence). CDR3 DNA: TGTGCCAGTAGTAGTTGGGGGCCGAACACTGAAGCTTTCTTT. Amino acid sequence: CASSSWGPNTEAFF.

This clone has a single count. V gene TRBV5-4 combines with J gene TRBJ1-1; D may be TRBD1 (5 bases). The CDR3 spans 15 residues. CDR1 and CDR2 from the germline V gene are SGHNT and YYREEE (reference sequence). Trimming cost V 4 bases and J 1 base, with 14 bases left between them. CDR3 loop: CASSVGGTANTEAFF. The CDR3 coding sequence is TGTGCCAGCAGCGTGGGGGGGACGGCGAACACTGAAGCTTTCTTT.

This clone was observed a single time. The same CDR3 can be traced to other DNA sequences in this sample. The genes are TRBV27 and TRBJ2-7; 7 positions agree with TRBD1. Germline V gives CDR1 MNHEY, CDR2 SMNVEV (reference sequence). J lost 5 bases, V lost 5 bases, and 3 bases had no gene match. The CDR3 sequence is 12 residues long. CDR3 in DNA: TGTGCCAGCAGTCTCCAGGGGGACGAGCAGTACTTC. It is translated as CASSLQGDEQYF.

The V gene is TRBV28, the J gene TRBJ1-3; D ambiguous. Germline CDR1 is MDHEN and CDR2 is SYDVKM. Trimming stripped 11 bases from V and 2 bases from J, with 13 bases between. The CDR3 length is 13 residues. The CDR3 DNA is TGTGCCTCGGAGGGTTTGCCTGGAAACACCATATATTTT. Residues: CASEGLPGNTIYF.